The clone carrying this T cell receptor beta chain has at least ten counts. Its cognate antigen is unknown. There are 13 residues in the CDR3. With 2 bases removed from V and 6 bases from J, the gap between germline ends came to 11 bases. Germline V gene data show CDR1 as LGHNA and CDR2 as YNFKEQ. Reverse transcription of 450 to 500 ng total RNA with a constant-region primer produced TCR beta cDNA. Researchers made the TCR beta libraries by running three nested multiplex PCR rounds with slightly modified ARM-PCR. The first two PCR rounds used TRBV1-TRBV30 primers with a Cbeta primer, approximately 10 cycles each. TCRdb reanalysed the multiplex PCR reads using MiXCR and keeps one entry per CDR3 protein. Among about 130,000 distinct CDR3 sequences listed, around 64% were seen once. From about 19-30 mg of unsorted bulk tissue, DNA and RNA were co-extracted together. This entry belongs to a study of tumor-infiltrating lymphocytes in primary liver carcinoma. Background on the study: Per sample, productive TCRbeta reads numbered roughly 3.5 to 7.13 million, similar across tissue types. Regarding the study as a whole: About 8-25% of top clones, no more, were shared by all five regions. Between tumor regions, pairs overlapped more than tumor-adjacent and tumor-blood pairs did. Tumors and blood were compared for top-250-clone fraction, and tumors had the significantly higher value (p = 0.039).

The sequence was obtained from a woman in her sixties with primary liver carcinoma and hepatitis B virus infection. Sequencing input: liver tumor tissue from sampling region 3. The subset denotes: tumor region T3, left-lateral pole. The V gene is TRBV4-2, the J gene TRBJ2-7, with D uncertain. The CDR3 sequence: CASSQSTMPEQYF. CDR3 nucleotides: TGTGCCAGCAGCCAAAGCACTATGCCCGAGCAGTACTTC.